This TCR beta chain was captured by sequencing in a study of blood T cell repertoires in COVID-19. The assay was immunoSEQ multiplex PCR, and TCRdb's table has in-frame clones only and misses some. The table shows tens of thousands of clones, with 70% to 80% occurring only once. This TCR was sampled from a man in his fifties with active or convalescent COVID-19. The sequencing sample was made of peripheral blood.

This CDR3 is CASSPEGPTTYNEQFF. Here the CDR3 DNA reads TGCGCCAGCAGCCCGGAGGGACCGACCACCTACAATGAGCAGTTCTTC. The rearrangement joins TRBV5-1 to TRBJ2-1; TRBD2 is a possible D gene (6 bases). Trimming took 4 bases from V and 2 from J, leaving 16 bases between them. This CDR3 contains 16 residues. The V gene's germline CDR1 is SGHRS and CDR2 YFSETQ.